These 26 T cell receptor beta chains originate from one sample sequenced in a study of shared T cell receptors in the human thymus. Produced via immunoSEQ multiplex PCR; TCRdb's table is partial and in-frame only. The sample records more than 550,000 clones, 80% to 90% being singletons. A further study also used this sample, focusing on human thymus T cells.

Sequencing input: thymocytes. Every receptor here comes from a girl under two years old with a congenital heart defect.

CDR3: CASWGVSYNSPLHF. The CDR3 DNA follows: TGTGCCTCATGGGGGGTCTCCTATAATTCACCCCTCCACTTT. The rearrangement joins TRBV5-8 to TRBJ1-6; weak D call: TRBD1 (5 bases). Trimming cost V 10 bases and J 0 bases, with 11 bases left between them. The CDR3 is 14 amino acids. CDR1 SGHTS and CDR2 YDEGEE come from the germline V gene.

The genes are TRBV13 and TRBJ1-3; D is undetermined. Per the germline V gene, CDR1 is PRHDT and CDR2 is FYEKMQ (reference sequence). V was clipped by 3 bases and J by 0 bases, with 12 bases between them. This CDR3 has 16 residues. The CDR3 nucleotides read TGTGCCAGCAGCTTTTCCCCCATTAGCTCTGGAAACACCATATATTTT. The encoded protein is CASSFSPISSGNTIYF.

This rearrangement joins TRBV27 to TRBJ1-5; 8 bases map to TRBD1. Losses at the gene ends were 5 bases for V and 3 bases for J; bases not matched to a gene: 12. The germline V gene encodes CDR1 MNHEY and CDR2 SMNVEV (reference sequence). CDR3 size: 17 residues. CDR3 DNA sequence: TGTGCCAGCAGTCGAAACGGACAGGGATACATCAATCAGCCCCAGCATTTT. Protein product: CASSRNGQGYINQPQHF.

The rearrangement joins TRBV5-6 to TRBJ2-2; TRBD1 might be the D (5 bases). Per the germline V gene, CDR1 is SGHDT and CDR2 is YYEEEE. Between the trimmed V and J ends, which lost 0 bases and 1 base, there was a span of 13 bases. CDR3 length equals 17 residues. CDR3 residues: CASSLEQEIKNTGELFF. DNA of the CDR3: TGTGCCAGCAGCTTGGAACAGGAAATTAAGAACACCGGGGAGCTGTTTTTT.

This clone was seen only a few times. This sequence joins TRBV27 and TRBJ1-6; the match to TRBD1 covers 7 bases. With 6 bases clipped from V and 7 bases from J, the junction kept 6 bases outside the gene matches. The CDR3 extends over 14 amino acids. The germline CDR1 and CDR2 sequences are MNHEY and SMNVEV (reference sequence). Written as DNA, the CDR3 is TGTGCCAGCAGGGAACCGGGACAGAATTCACCCCTCCACTTT. Translating gives CASREPGQNSPLHF.

The CDR3 DNA sequence: TGCGCCAGCAGCCCCAGACAGGGGGAGGAAAAACTGTTTTTT. Encoded protein: CASSPRQGEEKLFF. The chain has TRBV5-1 and TRBJ1-4, with TRBD1 identical over 9 bases. CDR1 and CDR2 from the germline V gene are SGHRS and YFSETQ. J was trimmed by 8 bases and V by 4 bases; bases with no gene match: 6. The CDR3 consists of 14 residues.

The chain links TRBV5-6 to TRBJ2-1; 10 nucleotides align to TRBD1. Germline V gives CDR1 SGHDT, CDR2 YYEEEE. With 5 bases clipped from V and 12 bases from J, the junction kept 20 bases outside the gene matches. The CDR3 is 17 residues long. The CDR3 spells CASRKLSGQGRVIGQFF. The CDR3 DNA sequence: TGTGCCAGCAGGAAGCTTTCGGGACAGGGGAGAGTGATAGGGCAGTTCTTC.

Concerning this clone itself: Other nucleotide sequences in the sample specify the same CDR3. The genes are TRBV28 and TRBJ1-4, with D unclear. Trimming shortened V by 5 bases and J by 4 bases, and 17 bases separated the two germline ends. CDR3 length: 16 residues. Germline CDR1 and CDR2: MDHEN and SYDVKM. The CDR3 bases are TGTGCCAGCAGTCACTCTGGAGGCAGATTTAATGAAAAACTGTTTTTT. This encodes CASSHSGGRFNEKLFF.

This clone was seen once. J is TRBJ1-1 and V is TRBV15; the D gene is possibly TRBD1 (5 bases). V lost 0 bases and J lost 5, with 28 bases in between. Germline V gene lookup returns CDR1 LNHNV and CDR2 YYDKDF (reference sequence). The CDR3 runs to 20 residues. This CDR3 reads CATSRDRVRTTSQGGTEAFF. In DNA, the CDR3 is TGTGCCACCAGCAGAGATAGGGTAAGGACGACCTCTCAGGGTGGTACTGAAGCTTTCTTT.

This clone was picked up one time. J is TRBJ1-1 and V is TRBV7-2, with 7 bases aligning to TRBD1. J was trimmed by 6 bases and V by 3 bases; bases with no gene match: 7. This CDR3 region has 14 residues. The germline V gene encodes CDR1 SGHTA and CDR2 FQGNSA. As DNA, the CDR3 is TGTGCCAGCAGCTTCCGGACAGGACAACCTGAAGCTTTCTTT. Translation gives CASSFRTGQPEAFF.

This clone is a singleton in its sample. The chain recombines TRBV7-8 with TRBJ1-2; TRBD1 matches at 7 bases. With V trimmed by 2 bases and J by 5 bases, 2 bases remained unmatched. The germline CDR1 and CDR2 sequences are SGHVS and FQNEAQ. The CDR3 contains 13 residues. CDR3 coding DNA: TGTGCCAGCAGCTTATGGGACAGTTATGGCTACACCTTC. This translates into CASSLWDSYGYTF.

V gene TRBV27 combines with J gene TRBJ2-7, with a possible D match to TRBD2 (6 bases). Germline values: CDR1 MNHEY, CDR2 SMNVEV (reference sequence). Deletions cut 6 bases from V and 0 bases from J, with 15 bases between. There are 15 residues in the CDR3. CDR3 loop: CASRNRGLDSYEQYF. CDR3 coding DNA: TGTGCCAGCAGGAATAGGGGACTGGACTCCTACGAGCAGTACTTC.

V and J are TRBV10-3 and TRBJ1-2, with D possibly matching TRBD1 (6 bases). CDR3 length equals 18 residues. Germline assignment: CDR1 ENHRY and CDR2 SYGVKD. V lost 2 bases and J lost 7, with 26 bases in between. The CDR3 DNA reads TGTGCCATCAGTGAGGAGGGAGGGGGACTCTCTTCGGGTGTTGGCTACACCTTC. It yields the protein CAISEEGGGLSSGVGYTF.

The V and J genes are TRBV23-1 and TRBJ1-3; 7 nucleotides align to TRBD1. TRBV23-1 is recorded as an ORF, its role being uncertain. The CDR3 covers 17 residues. The V and J ends lost 3 bases and 2 bases, in that order; junction bases with no gene match: 10. The CDR3 DNA reads as TGCGCCAGCAGTCACCCCTCGGGGACAGCAACTGGAAACACCATATATTTT. Its translation: CASSHPSGTATGNTIYF.

V and J are TRBV27 and TRBJ2-3; D gene ambiguous. The germline V gene has CDR1 MNHEY and CDR2 SMNVEV (reference sequence). With 7 bases removed from V and 0 bases from J, the gap between germline ends came to 5 bases. The CDR3 runs to 12 residues. CDR3 nucleotide sequence: TGTGCCAGCATCTCTAGCACAGATACGCAGTATTTT. This encodes CASISSTDTQYF.

This clone was counted between two and nine times. The V call is TRBV4-1, the J call TRBJ1-1; TRBD1 might be the D (5 bases). Trimming pared 3 bases from V and 11 bases from J, leaving 10 bases between. This CDR3 has 11 residues. CDR1 and CDR2 from the germline V gene are MGHRA and YSYEKL. CDR3 sequence: CASSHRRGAFF. CDR3 sequence (DNA): TGCGCCAGCAGCCATCGAAGGGGTGCTTTCTTT.

This chain links TRBV4-1 with TRBJ2-7; D is ambiguous. V gave up 0 bases and J gave up 1 base, with 7 bases separating them. Germline V CDR1 and CDR2: MGHRA, YSYEKL. The CDR3 has 14 residues. DNA for the CDR3: TGCGCCAGCAGCCAAGAGGTACATTCCTACGAGCAGTACTTC. Translating it yields CASSQEVHSYEQYF.

CDR3 sequence (DNA): TGTGCCAGCAGCTTAGAGTTAGGGGCTGAAGCTTTCTTT. As protein: CASSLELGAEAFF. The gene calls are TRBV11-2 and TRBJ1-1; tentatively, D is TRBD1 (5 bases). Trimming cost V 0 bases and J 6 bases, with 8 bases left between them. There are 13 residues in the CDR3. Germline V gene sequence: CDR1 SGHAT, CDR2 FQNNGV.

V usage is TRBV27 and J usage is TRBJ1-5; maybe TRBD1 (6 bases). The V end was cut by 5 bases, the J end by 4 bases, with 9 bases between. This CDR3 region has 13 residues. The germline CDR1 and CDR2 sequences are MNHEY and SMNVEV (reference sequence). CDR3 residues: CASSNRDNQPQHF. DNA for the CDR3: TGTGCCAGCAGTAACAGGGATAATCAGCCCCAGCATTTT.

V gene TRBV6-4 combines with J gene TRBJ1-1; tentative D call: TRBD1 (6 bases). The CDR3 covers 13 residues. V was trimmed by 7 bases and J by 4 bases, leaving 13 bases between them. CDR1 and CDR2 from the germline V gene are MRHNA and SNTAGT. DNA of the CDR3: TGTGCCAGCACGTCGGGGGGCATCACTGAAGCTTTCTTT. Translated, it gives CASTSGGITEAFF.

V is TRBV6-4 and J is TRBJ1-5; the D gene is possibly TRBD1 (5 bases). Germline lookup yields CDR1 MRHNA and CDR2 SNTAGT. The CDR3 length is 14 residues. Deletions cut 2 bases from V and 3 bases from J, with 8 bases between. CDR3 sequence reads: CASSDGGTNQPQHF. The CDR3 DNA is TGTGCCAGCAGTGACGGGGGGACCAATCAGCCCCAGCATTTT.

The J gene is TRBJ1-1, the V gene TRBV19; D perhaps matches TRBD1 (6 bases). This CDR3 spans 13 amino acids. V was trimmed by 3 bases and J by 8 bases, leaving 13 bases between them. Per germline, CDR1 LNHDA and CDR2 SQIVND (reference sequence). The CDR3 DNA is TGTGCCAGTAGTATTGCTCAGGGACAAGAAGCTTTCTTT. It codes for CASSIAQGQEAFF. The variable domain in full, completed from reference TRBV19 and TRBJ1-1, reads DGGITQSPKYLFRKEGQNVTLSCEQNLNHDAMYWYRQDPGQGLRLIYYSQIVNDFQKGDIAEGYSVSREKKESFPLTVTSAQKNPTAFYLCASSIAQGQEAFFGQGTRLTVV.

The CDR3 loop is CASSEVGTGVNTIYF. The CDR3 DNA is TGTGCCAGCAGTGAAGTCGGGACAGGGGTAAACACCATATATTTT. The rearrangement joins TRBV6-1 to TRBJ1-3; 10 bases map to TRBD1. Trimming cost V 1 base and J 6 bases; bases outside gene matches: 3. CDR1 is MNHNS and CDR2 is SASEGT in the germline V gene. This CDR3 has 15 residues.

The V call is TRBV30, the J call TRBJ1-4; 8 bases map to TRBD1. The CDR3 covers 16 residues. The V gene's germline CDR1 is GTSNPN and CDR2 SVGIG (reference sequence). Trimming cost V 2 bases and J 5 bases; bases outside gene matches: 10. CDR3: CAWSLQTGVPNEKLFF. The CDR3 DNA reads TGTGCCTGGAGTCTCCAGACAGGGGTCCCCAATGAAAAACTGTTTTTT. The full variable domain, completed using reference TRBV30 and TRBJ1-4, is SQTIHQWPATLVQPVGSPLSLECTVEGTSNPNLYWYRQAAGRGLQLLFYSVGIGQISSEVPQNLSASRPQDRQFILSSKKLLLSDSGFYLCAWSLQTGVPNEKLFFGSGTQLSVL.

The chain combines TRBV7-6 with TRBJ1-4; 7 bases match TRBD1. V lost 5 bases, J lost 2 bases, and 2 bases stayed unmatched. Germline CDR1 and CDR2: SGHVS and FNYEAQ. There are 14 residues in the CDR3. The DNA for the CDR3 is TGTGCCAGCAGCGCCAGGGGGACTAATGAAAAACTGTTTTTT. Encoded protein: CASSARGTNEKLFF.

The CDR3 DNA sequence: TGCGCCAGCAGCCCGGCGGCTAGCGGGGTAGATGAGCAGTTCTTC. Translating it yields CASSPAASGVDEQFF. This chain links TRBV4-1 with TRBJ2-1; 9 nucleotides match TRBD2. The CDR3 is 15 amino acids. The germline CDR1 and CDR2 sequences are MGHRA and YSYEKL. J gave up 8 bases and V 4 bases, and 9 bases lay outside the gene matches.